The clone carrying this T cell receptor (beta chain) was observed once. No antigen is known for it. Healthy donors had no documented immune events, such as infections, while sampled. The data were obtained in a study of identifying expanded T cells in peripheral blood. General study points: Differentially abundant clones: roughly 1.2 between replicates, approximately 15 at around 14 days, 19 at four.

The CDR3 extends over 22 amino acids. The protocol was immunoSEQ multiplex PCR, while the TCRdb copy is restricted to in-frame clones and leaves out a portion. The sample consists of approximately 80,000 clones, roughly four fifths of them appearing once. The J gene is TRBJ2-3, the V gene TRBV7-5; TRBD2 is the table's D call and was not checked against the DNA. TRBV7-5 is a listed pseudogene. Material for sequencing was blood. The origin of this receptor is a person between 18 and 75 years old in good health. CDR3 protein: CARSWLSGTSGSGGMGTDTQYF. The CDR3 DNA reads TGTGCCAGAAGCTGGCTCTCCGGGACTAGCGGGAGTGGGGGGATGGGCACAGATACGCAGTATTTT.